One sample yielded the 27 T cell receptor beta chains listed below, sequenced in a study of CD4 T cells in relation to SARS-CoV-2 and coronaviruses. The unexposed donors gave CD4+ T cells in about 2010-2019, prior to COVID-19. The cells were cultured for over eight days before CD4+ T cells were isolated. This table comes from immunoSEQ multiplex PCR, and its TCRdb copy is limited to in-frame clones, with some not included. The sample contains about 29,000 clones, nearly 80% of which appear only once. No antigen is known for these receptors. Sequencing input: CD4+ T cells from PBMCs, cultured in vitro. These receptors came from a human donor in good health.

The genes are TRBV4-1 and TRBJ2-2; TRBD2 aligns across 9 bases. CDR3 length: 18 amino acids. CDR1 MGHRA and CDR2 YSYEKL come from the germline V gene. J lost 4 bases, V lost 3 bases, and 12 bases had no gene match. The CDR3 DNA reads as TGCGCCAGCAGCCACGTGGTGCCTAGCGGGATAGGCACCGGGGAGCTGTTTTTT. Translated: CASSHVVPSGIGTGELFF.

The chain combines TRBV6-5 with TRBJ1-6; D might be TRBD1 (5 bases). The V gene lost 5 bases and the J gene lost 8 bases, with 7 bases spanning the gap. The V gene's germline CDR1 is MNHEY and CDR2 SVGAGI. CDR3 length: 12 amino acids. This CDR3 is CASSTGDSPLHF. The CDR3 DNA follows: TGTGCCAGCAGTACAGGTGATTCACCCCTCCACTTT.

This clone has a single count. One end of the junction does not line up with germline, which may come from a read error. The rearrangement uses TRBV7-7 and TRBJ2-5, with 10 bases aligning to TRBD1. Germline V gene lookup returns CDR1 SSHAT and CDR2 FNYEAQ (reference sequence). This CDR3 region has 15 residues. The CDR3 loop is CASSLRTGGGETQYF. The CDR3, as DNA: TGTGCTAGCAGCCTTAGGACAGGGGGAGGGGAGACCCAGTACTTC. The full variable domain, with the rest looked up from reference TRBV7-7 and TRBJ2-5, is GAGVSQSPRYKVTKRGQDVTLRCDPISSHATLYWYQQALGQGPEFLTYFNYEAQPDKSGLPSDRFSAERPEGSISTLTIQRTEQRDSAMYRCASSLRTGGGETQYFGPGTRLLVL.

The chain is built from TRBV4-3 and TRBJ2-6; D is uncertain. CDR1 LGHNA and CDR2 YSLEER come from the germline V gene. This CDR3 has 18 amino acids. V was cut by 0 bases and J by 0 bases, with 12 bases left in between. CDR3 in amino acids: CASSQDLLGNSGANVLTF. The CDR3 DNA reads TGCGCCAGCAGCCAAGACTTGTTAGGAAACTCTGGGGCCAACGTCCTGACTTTC.

The rearrangement links TRBV28 to TRBJ2-7; D tentatively fits TRBD1 or TRBD2 (5 bases each). V was pared by 6 bases and J by 7 bases, with 13 bases between. This CDR3 is built from 12 residues. The germline V gene encodes CDR1 MDHEN and CDR2 SYDVKM. The CDR3 nucleotides read TGTGCCAGCAGCCCGGGGACCTGGGAGCAGTACTTC. This sequence encodes CASSPGTWEQYF.

The chain employs TRBV11-1 and TRBJ2-5; no definite D call. The CDR3 extends over 15 amino acids. V lost 1 base, J lost 1 base, and 10 bases lay in between. The germline CDR1 and CDR2 sequences are SGHAT and FQDESV (reference sequence). CDR3 loop: CASSLGLGRQETQYF. The CDR3 DNA reads as TGTGCCAGCAGCTTAGGATTGGGCCGCCAAGAGACCCAGTACTTC.

This clone is a singleton in its sample. Here the CDR3 reads CASSQDIRRSGSYEQYF. The CDR3 region has the DNA TGTGCCAGCAGCCAAGATATTCGGCGTTCTGGTTCCTACGAGCAGTACTTC. The rearrangement links TRBV3-1 (or the pseudogene TRBV3-2) to TRBJ2-7; D not resolved. Trimming removed 0 bases from V and 1 base from J, with 16 bases in between. The CDR3 runs to 17 residues. The germline V gene encodes CDR1 LGHDT and CDR2 YNNKEL (reference sequence).

CDR3 DNA sequence: TGTGCCATCGGGGGGGGCTTGTCTGGGGCCAACGTCCTGACTTTC. This codes for CAIGGGLSGANVLTF. The chain carries TRBV10-3 and TRBJ2-6, with D tentatively TRBD2 (7 bases). Germline-derived CDR1 and CDR2 are ENHRY and SYGVKD. CDR3 length equals 15 residues. Trimming took off 8 bases at V and 1 base at J, with 12 bases between the two ends.

The rearrangement uses TRBV5-1 and TRBJ2-7; perhaps TRBD1 as D (9 bases). With 4 bases removed from V and 1 base from J, the gap between germline ends came to 21 bases. Germline assignment: CDR1 SGHRS and CDR2 YFSETQ. This CDR3 is built from 17 residues. The CDR3 loop is CASSLGGGQGDSYEQYF. The DNA for the CDR3 is TGCGCCAGCAGCCTCGGGGGGGGACAGGGCGATTCCTACGAGCAGTACTTC.

The chain carries TRBV6-1 and TRBJ2-7, with 7 bases fitting TRBD2. J was trimmed by 0 bases and V by 2 bases; bases with no gene match: 1. This CDR3 contains 14 residues. Per germline, CDR1 MNHNS and CDR2 SASEGT. CDR3 residues: CASSELAVSYEQYF. The CDR3 nucleotides read TGTGCCAGCAGTGAACTAGCGGTCTCCTACGAGCAGTACTTC.

This clone was counted only a few times. This chain links TRBV7-2 with TRBJ2-7, with TRBD1 identical over 12 bases. The CDR3 covers 16 residues. The germline V gene encodes CDR1 SGHTA and CDR2 FQGNSA. The trim removed 5 bases at V and 6 bases at J, leaving 11 bases unmatched. Written as DNA, the CDR3 is TGTGCCAGCAGCCGCAGGTCGGGACAGGGGGCTTCCGAGCAGTACTTC. Encoded protein: CASSRRSGQGASEQYF.

Concerning this clone: This specimen includes other DNA sequences encoding the same CDR3. This chain uses TRBV3-1 (or the pseudogene TRBV3-2) with TRBJ2-3; D is undetermined. The CDR3 is 15 amino acids. Germline CDR1 and CDR2: LGHDT and YNNKEL (reference sequence). V lost 0 bases and J lost 0, with 7 bases in between. The chain's CDR3 is CASSQDWRSTDTQYF. CDR3 sequence (DNA): TGTGCCAGCAGCCAAGACTGGCGGAGCACAGATACGCAGTATTTT.

The J gene is TRBJ2-7, the V gene TRBV9; TRBD2 matches 7 bases. CDR1 and CDR2 from the germline V gene are SGDLS and YYNGEE. J lost 7 bases, V lost 0 bases, and 4 bases had no gene match. The CDR3 is 13 amino acids. The CDR3 nucleotides are TGTGCCAGCAGCGTAGTGGGGGGGGATGAGCAGTACTTC. Residues: CASSVVGGDEQYF.

V and J are TRBV27 and TRBJ2-7; D might be TRBD2 (7 bases). The germline V gene has CDR1 MNHEY and CDR2 SMNVEV (reference sequence). The CDR3 has 17 amino acids. The V end was cut by 1 base, the J end by 2 bases, with 18 bases between. The CDR3 DNA sequence: TGTGCCAGCAGTTTATTTGCGGGGGCGGGCAGGGCCTACGAGCAGTACTTC. Translated: CASSLFAGAGRAYEQYF.

The V gene is TRBV11-2, the J gene TRBJ1-2; D possibly corresponds to TRBD1 (5 bases). The ends were cut back, 6 bases at V and 2 bases at J, with 13 bases in the middle. The CDR3 sequence is 14 residues long. Germline CDR1 reads SGHAT; CDR2 reads FQNNGV. The CDR3 loop reads CASSSRRENYGYTF. The CDR3 coding sequence is TGTGCCAGCAGTTCGCGCAGGGAGAACTATGGCTACACCTTC.

The chain uses TRBV3-1 (or the pseudogene TRBV3-2) and TRBJ2-5, with 10 bases lining up with TRBD2. Germline CDR1 reads LGHDT; CDR2 reads YNNKEL (reference sequence). The V and J ends lost 2 bases and 4 bases, in that order; junction bases with no gene match: 4. The CDR3 sequence is 15 residues long. CDR3 loop: CASSQPRLAGETQYF. CDR3 nucleotide sequence: TGTGCCAGCAGCCAACCAAGACTAGCGGGAGAGACCCAGTACTTC.

The chain uses TRBV19 and TRBJ2-7; D might be TRBD1 (6 bases). Germline CDR1 and CDR2: LNHDA and SQIVND (reference sequence). This CDR3 spans 15 amino acids. V was shortened by 1 base and J by 0 bases, with 10 bases between the two germline ends. CDR3 nucleotide sequence: TGTGCCAGTAGTATAGCCTTGGGACACTCCTACGAGCAGTACTTC. Translation gives CASSIALGHSYEQYF.

The chain couples TRBV7-8 to TRBJ1-4; 11 nucleotides agree with TRBD1. Germline V CDR1 and CDR2: SGHVS, FQNEAQ. This CDR3 region has 16 residues. V lost 5 bases and J lost 7; bases outside the gene matches: 9. CDR3 in DNA: TGTGCCAGCAGCGCAGGACAGGGGGCCAGTTCTGAAAAACTGTTTTTT. Its protein is CASSAGQGASSEKLFF.

The chain carries TRBV3-1 (or the pseudogene TRBV3-2) and TRBJ1-1; D is unclear. This CDR3 spans 12 amino acids. V lost 7 bases and J 5 bases, leaving 11 bases between the germline ends. Germline V gives CDR1 LGHDT, CDR2 YNNKEL (reference sequence). The CDR3 loop reads CASNTRETEAFF. CDR3 in DNA: TGTGCCAGCAACACCCGGGAGACTGAAGCTTTCTTT.

In nucleotides, the CDR3 is TGTGCCAGCAGCCAAGAGGGGCCGGGCACCACTGAAGCTTTCTTT. Amino acid sequence: CASSQEGPGTTEAFF. The genes are TRBV3-1 (or the pseudogene TRBV3-2) and TRBJ1-1, with D perhaps TRBD1 (5 bases). V was cut by 0 bases and J by 4 bases, with 12 bases left in between. Germline CDR1 reads LGHDT; CDR2 reads YNNKEL (reference sequence). This CDR3 is 15 amino acids long.

The chain employs TRBV2 and TRBJ1-2, with a possible D match to TRBD1 (6 bases). Germline CDR1 and CDR2: SNHLY and FYNNEI. V was trimmed by 6 bases and J by 4 bases, leaving 9 bases between them. The CDR3 sequence is 12 residues long. In DNA, the CDR3 is TGTGCCAGCAGACAGGGTCCCTATGGCTACACCTTC. This sequence encodes CASRQGPYGYTF.

This chain links TRBV12-3 or TRBV12-4 with TRBJ2-1, with D perhaps matching TRBD1 (6 bases). Trimming shortened V by 4 bases and J by 7 bases, and 11 bases separated the two germline ends. The CDR3 totals 13 residues. CDR3 DNA sequence: TGTGCCAGCAGTTACCCCCAGGGGAATGAGCAGTTCTTC. Translated, it gives CASSYPQGNEQFF.

The J gene is TRBJ2-3, the V gene TRBV3-1 (or the pseudogene TRBV3-2), with TRBD2 identical over 12 bases. Per germline, CDR1 LGHDT and CDR2 YNNKEL (reference sequence). This CDR3 has 16 residues. V lost 5 bases to trimming and J lost 6 bases; unmatched junction nucleotides: 9. This chain's CDR3 is CASSLWTSGEGDTQYF. In nucleotides, the CDR3 is TGTGCCAGCAGCTTGTGGACTAGCGGGGAGGGGGATACGCAGTATTTT.

The CDR3 DNA reads as TGTGCCTGGAGTGTATCGAGCGCAGAGACCCAGTACTTC. Translated, it gives CAWSVSSAETQYF. The V call is TRBV30, the J call TRBJ2-5; the D is unclear. Trimming removed 0 bases at V and 4 bases at J, with 9 bases between. The CDR3 extends over 13 amino acids. Germline CDR1 and CDR2: GTSNPN and SVGIG (reference sequence).

The chain combines TRBV21-1 with TRBJ2-7; the listed D gene, TRBD2, was not tested against the DNA. TRBV21-1 is shown as a pseudogene. The CDR3 sequence is 15 residues long. The CDR3 here is CASSGGQSSLYEQYF. The CDR3 coding sequence is TGTGCCAGCAGTGGAGGCCAGTCATCTCTCTACGAGCAGTACTTC.

A few counts support this clone. V gene TRBV7-9 combines with J gene TRBJ1-6; D call uncertain. CDR3 size: 15 residues. Trimming shortened V by 5 bases and J by 7 bases, and 15 bases separated the two germline ends. CDR1 is SEHNR, CDR2 FQNEAQ, per germline (reference sequence). The CDR3 protein is CASSPLEIGNSPLHF. DNA of the CDR3: TGTGCCAGCAGCCCGCTCGAGATTGGAAATTCACCCCTCCACTTT.

V gene TRBV11-2 combines with J gene TRBJ2-7, with D possibly matching TRBD1 (5 bases). Trimming stripped 4 bases from V and 0 bases from J, with 10 bases between. Germline values: CDR1 SGHAT, CDR2 FQNNGV. This CDR3 contains 14 residues. CDR3 loop: CASSSTVTSYEQYF. CDR3 nucleotide sequence: TGTGCCAGCAGCTCGACAGTAACCTCCTACGAGCAGTACTTC. The full variable domain, completed using reference TRBV11-2 and TRBJ2-7, is EAGVAQSPRYKIIEKRQSVAFWCNPISGHATLYWYQQILGQGPKLLIQFQNNGVVDDSQLPKDRFSAERLKGVDSTLKIQPAKLEDSAVYLCASSSTVTSYEQYFGPGTRLTVT.